Below, one T cell receptor beta chain is given with its context. The sample comes from a study of T cell responses to AZD1222 COVID-19 vaccine. The method was immunoSEQ multiplex PCR; TCRdb's version includes in-frame clones alone and lacks a portion of them. The table has some 92,000 clones, 91% seen once. The V gene's germline CDR1 is SNHLY and CDR2 FYNNEI. The CDR3 extends over 16 amino acids. V trimming: 8 bases; J trimming: 1 base; junction bases outside the gene matches: 8. The chain couples TRBV2 to TRBJ2-1; the match to TRBD2 covers 10 bases. Material: peripheral blood, obtained on day 0 of AZD1222 vaccination. The sequence was obtained from an adult in good health. The CDR3 loop is CASEAPSGGSYNEQFF. The CDR3, as DNA: TGTGCCAGCGAGGCTCCTAGCGGGGGTTCCTACAATGAGCAGTTCTTC.